A selection of T cell receptor beta chains follows, all from one sample in a study of blood T cell repertoires in COVID-19. Here immunoSEQ multiplex PCR was the method, and the copy in TCRdb shows in-frame clones only, minus some. The sample shows approximately 72,000 clones, 84% of them seen only once. Input material: peripheral blood. The source of these receptors is a man in his fifties or sixties with active COVID-19. The CDR3 runs from the conserved cysteine through the conserved F or W. D genes are given only for firm matches. The size entry is marked missing in some rows and otherwise reads once, few, many or a size class.

J gene	V gene	clone size	D gene	CDR3 DNA	CDR3 protein
TRBJ1-2	TRBV18	-	-	TGTGCCAGCTCTGACTTCTATGGCTACACCTTC	CASSDFYGYTF
TRBJ2-3	TRBV10-2	-	-	TGCGCCAGCAGTGAGATCAGAACAGATACGCAGTATTTT	CASSEIRTDTQYF
TRBJ2-1	TRBV7-6	-	TRBD1	TGTGCCAGCAGGGATGAAGGACAGGGATACAATGAGCAGTTCTTC	CASRDEGQGYNEQFF
TRBJ2-7	TRBV15	-	-	TGTGCCACCAGCAGAGATCGCGGGACAGCTACCTACGAGCAGTACTTC	CATSRDRGTATYEQYF
TRBJ2-6	TRBV4-2	-	-	TGTGCCAGCAGCCAAGAGGGCGAGATCTCTGGGGCCAACGTCCTGACTTTC	CASSQEGEISGANVLTF
TRBJ2-7	TRBV5-5	-	-	TGTGCCAGCAGTCCCGAACTACGAACCTACGAGCAGTACTTC	CASSPELRTYEQYF
TRBJ2-1	TRBV27	-	TRBD2	TGTGCCAGCAGATTGGCGGGAGGGTCCAATGAGCAGTTCTTC	CASRLAGGSNEQFF
TRBJ2-5	TRBV5-1	-	TRBD2	TGCGCCAGCAGCTTGCGTTCTAGCGGGAGGGATCAAGAGACCCAGTACTTC	CASSLRSSGRDQETQYF
TRBJ1-1	TRBV6-5	-	-	TGTGCCAGCAGCCGTATACTAACTAGGACTGAAGCTTTCTTT	CASSRILTRTEAFF
TRBJ2-1	TRBV3-1/TRBV3-2	once	TRBD2	TGTGCCAGCAGCCAAGGAAGCGGGAGGGGCAATGAGCAGTTCTTC	CASSQGSGRGNEQFF
TRBJ1-5	TRBV7-2	-	TRBD1	TGTGCCAGCAGCTTAGCCACAGGGGCACGGTATCAGCCCCAGCATTTT	CASSLATGARYQPQHF
TRBJ1-6	TRBV3-1/TRBV3-2	once	-	TGTGCCAGCAGCCAGGCGGGAGGCTCCTATAATTCACCCCTCCACTTT	CASSQAGGSYNSPLHF
TRBJ1-1	TRBV6-5	-	-	TGTGCCAGCAGTAACCAGAGGGGGGCTTTCTTT	CASSNQRGAFF
TRBJ2-7	TRBV27	-	-	TGTGCCAGCAGTTCGAGCCCGCACGGGTACGAGCAGTACTTC	CASSSSPHGYEQYF
TRBJ1-6	TRBV4-3	-	TRBD1	TGCGCCAGCCGTCACGACAGGGGGCCTTCACCCCTCCACTTT	CASRHDRGPSPLHF
TRBJ2-2	TRBV5-1	-	-	TGCGCCAGCAGCTTCCTCCAGAACGGGGAGCTGTTTTTT	CASSFLQNGELFF
TRBJ1-1	TRBV20-1	-	-	TGCAGTGCTAGAACAGGGTCTGAAGCTTTCTTT	CSARTGSEAFF
TRBJ1-6	TRBV27	-	-	TGTGCCAGCAGTTTATCGCTGAGCTATAATTCACCCCTCCACTTT	CASSLSLSYNSPLHF
TRBJ1-4	TRBV5-1	few	-	TGCGCCAGCAGCTTGGGGACGGGAGCAACTAATGAAAAACTGTTTTTT	CASSLGTGATNEKLFF
TRBJ2-3	TRBV2	-	TRBD2	TGTGCCAGCAGAGCTACTAGCGGGAGAACAGATACGCAGTATTTT	CASRATSGRTDTQYF
TRBJ1-2	TRBV30	-	-	TGTGCCTTTCAAAACGGGGGAAAGAGTGCCGCCGGCTACACCTTC	CAFQNGGKSAAGYTF
TRBJ1-4	TRBV6-5	-	-	TGTGCCAGCAGGCGGGTCCTGACGTCTGAAAAACTGTTTTTT	CASRRVLTSEKLFF
TRBJ2-1	TRBV15	-	TRBD2	TGTGCCACCAGCACCAGCGGCGGGAGTTATAGTGAGCAGTTCTTC	CATSTSGGSYSEQFF
TRBJ1-6	TRBV30	few	-	TGTGCCTGGAATCGGAACAGTAATTCACCCCTCCACTTT	CAWNRNSNSPLHF
TRBJ2-5	TRBV29-1	-	-	TGCAGCGTTGAAGATCCGGGAGAGACCCAGTACTTC	CSVEDPGETQYF
TRBJ2-1	TRBV7-6	once	-	TGTGCCAGCAGCTTAGTACCGGCTACGGGATACAATGAGCAGTTCTTC	CASSLVPATGYNEQFF